These 4 T cell receptor beta chains were all obtained from the same sample, sequenced in a study of blood T cells in healthy people across ages. Together with a sample-barcoded 5' primer, a J-beta primer mix was included in a second PCR lasting roughly 6 to 12 cycles. TCRdb itself ran the 5' RACE reads through MiXCR, one entry per CDR3 protein. The sample comprises 950,000 to 1,200,000 distinct CDR3 sequences, 35% to 40% of which are singletons, and around 13% rests with the top ten. The sample taken for sequencing was blood. The source is a man aged 18 to 30 in good health.

There are many counts of this clonotype. The rearrangement joins TRBV27 to TRBJ1-2; D uncertain. The germline V gene encodes CDR1 MNHEY and CDR2 SMNVEV (reference sequence). The V end was cut by 0 bases, the J end by 7 bases, with 12 bases between. The CDR3 totals 14 residues. In nucleotides, the CDR3 is TGTGCCAGCAGTTTATCCCGGGCGGGTTCTGGCTACACCTTC. Amino acids: CASSLSRAGSGYTF.

The V gene is TRBV20-1, the J gene TRBJ1-2; D ambiguous. V was clipped by 6 bases and J by 5 bases, with 19 bases between them. The CDR3 runs to 14 residues. Looked up from germline, CDR1 is DFQATT and CDR2 is SNEGSKA (reference sequence). CDR3 nucleotides: TGCAGTGCGAAAACCGAAAGGGCCACGTATGGCTACACCTTC. Translated: CSAKTERATYGYTF.

The CDR3 sequence: CASSQDWAGINEKLFF. The DNA for the CDR3 is TGCGCCAGCAGCCAAGATTGGGCAGGGATTAATGAAAAACTGTTTTTT. The chain combines TRBV4-1 with TRBJ1-4, with D perhaps matching TRBD1 (5 bases). The CDR3 totals 16 residues. Trimming left V 0 bases short and J 4 bases short, with 12 bases between. CDR1 MGHRA and CDR2 YSYEKL come from the germline V gene.

V usage is TRBV6-2 or TRBV6-3 and J usage is TRBJ2-7; TRBD2 matches at 7 bases. The germline V gene encodes CDR1 MNHEY and CDR2 SVGEGT. V was pared by 0 bases and J by 4 bases, with 3 bases of the junction left unmatched. CDR3 length: 14 residues. CDR3 loop: CASSYSDSGYEQYF. CDR3 coding DNA: TGTGCCAGCAGTTACTCGGATAGCGGGTACGAGCAGTACTTC.